This passage covers 32 T cell receptor beta chains from one sample sequenced in a study of regulatory T cells in long-lasting Graves disease. Relying on iRepertoire HTBI primers and Arm-PCR of CDR3 regions, the team built TCR beta libraries. A single record per CDR3 protein comes from TCRdb applying MiXCR to the multiplex PCR reads. This table has over 350,000 distinct CDR3 sequences, approximately 15% appearing once. Time point defined: newly diagnosed GD, antithyroid drugs for less than 3 months. PBMC RNA was the source of the TCR library. These data were also filed under a second study, of T cells in Graves' hyperthyroidism and ophthalmopathy.

Sequencing used peripheral blood mononuclear cells (PBMCs), obtained at new diagnosis, from a patient treated with antithyroid drugs. The receptors come from a woman aged 40 to 55 with Graves disease.

This clonotype was detected a few times. The chain combines TRBV20-1 with TRBJ1-1; D is undetermined. Germline loops: CDR1 DFQATT, CDR2 SNEGSKA (reference sequence). The CDR3 runs to 12 residues. Deletions cut 6 bases from V and 1 base from J, with 9 bases between. The CDR3, as DNA: TGCAGTGCCACCGACACGAACACTGAAGCTTTCTTT. Protein sequence: CSATDTNTEAFF.

This clonotype showed up many times. J is TRBJ2-7 and V is TRBV6-1, with 7 bases lining up with TRBD1. Germline CDR1 is MNHNS and CDR2 is SASEGT. The V and J ends lost 1 base and 4 bases, in that order; junction bases with no gene match: 4. The CDR3 has 14 amino acids. The CDR3 reads CASSEVSQGYEQYF. The DNA of the CDR3 is TGTGCCAGCAGTGAAGTATCACAGGGGTACGAGCAGTACTTC.

CDR3 in amino acids: CASTGGLNTGELFF. CDR3 sequence (DNA): TGTGCCAGCACGGGAGGGCTGAACACCGGGGAGCTGTTTTTT. V gene TRBV6-2 or TRBV6-3 combines with J gene TRBJ2-2, with 8 bases aligning to TRBD2. Germline trimming cut 7 bases from V and 1 base from J; bases unmatched to any gene: 2. Germline CDR1 and CDR2: MNHEY and SVGEGT. The CDR3 length is 14 residues.

This clonotype came up many times. The chain carries TRBV7-3 and TRBJ1-5; D may be TRBD1 (5 bases). CDR3 length equals 13 residues. V was clipped by 8 bases and J by 7 bases, with 15 bases between them. The V gene's germline CDR1 is SGHTA and CDR2 FQGTGA. The CDR3 DNA is TGTGCCAGCGCAGTCAGTGGGGGACAGCCCCAGCATTTT. Its protein is CASAVSGGQPQHF.

V gene TRBV6-1 combines with J gene TRBJ1-1, with TRBD1 as a possible D gene (6 bases). The CDR3 length is 13 residues. Germline-derived CDR1 and CDR2 are MNHNS and SASEGT. V dropped 6 bases and J dropped 5 bases, with 13 bases sitting between them. CDR3 sequence reads: CASSLHQGTEAFF. CDR3 nucleotide sequence: TGTGCCAGCAGCCTTCACCAGGGGACTGAAGCTTTCTTT.

In this sample, this clonotype turned up many times. The genes are TRBV27 and TRBJ1-1, with 8 bases fitting TRBD1. CDR1 is MNHEY and CDR2 is SMNVEV in the germline V gene (reference sequence). V lost 2 bases and J lost 0; bases outside the gene matches: 5. CDR3 size: 16 residues. CDR3 nucleotides: TGTGCCAGCAGTTTAAGGACAGGGAACATGAACACTGAAGCTTTCTTT. Translation: CASSLRTGNMNTEAFF.

This clonotype has just a few counts. The chain couples TRBV9 to TRBJ2-3; D gene ambiguous. The germline V and J ends were trimmed by 2 bases and 2 bases, with 9 bases remaining between them. The germline V gene encodes CDR1 SGDLS and CDR2 YYNGEE. This CDR3 spans 14 amino acids. The CDR3 loop reads CASSVGSLTDTQYF. CDR3 nucleotides: TGTGCCAGCAGCGTGGGCTCGCTCACAGATACGCAGTATTTT.

This clonotype has at least ten counts. CDR3 sequence (DNA): TGTGCCAGCAGGTATACGAACACCGGGGAGCTGTTTTTT. It specifies CASRYTNTGELFF. The genes are TRBV12-3 or TRBV12-4 and TRBJ2-2; D is unclear. Trimming pared 6 bases from V and 0 bases from J, leaving 5 bases between. This CDR3 is built from 13 residues.

The table lists this clonotype with many counts. The chain has TRBV28 and TRBJ1-2; no clear D gene. Trimming removed 7 bases at V and 2 bases at J, with 14 bases between. CDR3 length: 14 amino acids. Looked up from germline, CDR1 is MDHEN and CDR2 is SYDVKM. CDR3 DNA sequence: TGTGCCAGCATATCTATCAGGCTGAACTATGGCTACACCTTC. It codes for CASISIRLNYGYTF.

This clonotype occurred many times. The V gene is TRBV12-3 or TRBV12-4, the J gene TRBJ1-5; D gene ambiguous. The CDR3 consists of 16 residues. Trimming left V 0 bases short and J 7 bases short, with 16 bases between. The CDR3 sequence is CASSLARREGIQPQHF. In nucleotides, the CDR3 is TGTGCCAGCAGTTTAGCGCGAAGGGAGGGAATCCAGCCCCAGCATTTT.

The table lists this clonotype with many counts. The chain combines TRBV7-2 with TRBJ2-3; D remains unclear. The J call may be wrong; the DNA end is better matched by TRBJ2-5. Per the germline V gene, CDR1 is SGHTA and CDR2 is FQGNSA. The CDR3 sequence is 14 residues long. CDR3 amino acids: CASSLAGRTETQYF. In nucleotides, the CDR3 is TGTGCCAGCAGCTTAGCTGGCCGGACGGAGACCCAGTACTTC.

The sample holds many counts of this clonotype. This chain connects TRBV12-3 or TRBV12-4 to TRBJ1-1, with D unclear. The CDR3 contains 12 residues. The V end was cut by 4 bases, the J end by 4 bases, with 7 bases between. The CDR3 loop reads CASSWGTTEAFF. CDR3 in DNA: TGTGCCAGCAGTTGGGGTACCACTGAAGCTTTCTTT.

This clonotype occurred many times. This chain uses TRBV11-2 with TRBJ2-1; 8 bases are shared with TRBD2. Germline lookup yields CDR1 SGHAT and CDR2 FQNNGV. The V segment lost 5 bases and the J segment 5 bases; nucleotides outside the gene matches: 11. The CDR3 loop spans 16 amino acids. CDR3 residues: CASSRWVGGRNNEQFF. CDR3 sequence (DNA): TGTGCCAGCAGCCGTTGGGTGGGCGGGAGGAACAATGAGCAGTTCTTC.

The table lists this clonotype with a few counts. A much larger clone sits a single nucleotide away, making a read error possible. The chain employs TRBV12-3 or TRBV12-4 and TRBJ2-7; 9 bases fit TRBD1. The CDR3 is 15 residues long. In DNA, the CDR3 is TGTGCCAGCAGTTCCCCGGGACAGGGCCGCTACGAGCAGCACTTC. Residues: CASSSPGQGRYEQHF.

This clonotype was detected once. This likely reflects a read error, since a far larger clone is one base away. The rearrangement joins TRBV11-3 to TRBJ2-1; 8 nucleotides agree with TRBD2. Germline-derived CDR1 and CDR2 are SGHNT and YENEEA. The CDR3 has 15 residues. With V trimmed by 5 bases and J by 2 bases, 5 bases remained unmatched. CDR3 region: CASSGVAGPYNEQFF. DNA of the CDR3: TGTGCCAGCAGCGGGGTAGCGGGACCCTACAATGAGCAGTTCTTC.

In this sample, this clonotype turned up many times. This chain links TRBV7-9 with TRBJ2-5, with D perhaps matching TRBD1 or TRBD2 (5 bases each). CDR1 and CDR2 (germline): SEHNR, FQNEAQ (reference sequence). This CDR3 has 16 residues. Trimming stripped 2 bases from V and 2 bases from J, with 15 bases between. The CDR3 DNA sequence: TGTGCCAGCAGCTTACGGCGTTTGAGGGGTCAAGAGACCCAGTACTTC. As protein: CASSLRRLRGQETQYF.

This clonotype was counted ten times or more. The chain employs TRBV7-2 and TRBJ1-1; D unresolved. Trimming cost V 5 bases and J 6 bases, with 16 bases left between them. CDR1 and CDR2 (germline): SGHTA, FQGNSA. This CDR3 has 14 amino acids. The CDR3 spells CASSQGPIAPEAFF. The CDR3 region has the DNA TGTGCCAGCAGCCAAGGACCCATCGCGCCTGAAGCTTTCTTT.

This clonotype was observed many times. The V and J genes are TRBV2 and TRBJ2-2; 11 positions agree with TRBD2. Trimming took 6 bases from V and 2 from J; bases not matched to a gene: 20. The CDR3 has 21 amino acids. Germline CDR1 reads SNHLY; CDR2 reads FYNNEI. CDR3 sequence: CASRGWGRRASGRTNTGELFF. In nucleotides, the CDR3 is TGTGCCAGCAGGGGCTGGGGCAGGCGGGCTAGCGGGAGGACTAACACCGGGGAGCTGTTTTTT.

This clonotype showed up just a few times. This chain links TRBV7-9 with TRBJ2-2; D is uncertain. This CDR3 is 13 amino acids long. V was shortened by 5 bases and J by 7 bases, with 11 bases between the two germline ends. Germline V gives CDR1 SEHNR, CDR2 FQNEAQ (reference sequence). DNA of the CDR3: TGTGCCAGCAGCGGCGACATGGTCGGGGAGCTGTTTTTT. Translating it yields CASSGDMVGELFF. Combining the CDR3 with reference TRBV7-9 and TRBJ2-2 gives the whole variable domain DTGVSQNPRHKITKRGQNVTFRCDPISEHNRLYWYRQTLGQGPEFLTYFQNEAQLEKSRLLSDRFSAERPKGSFSTLEIQRTEQGDSAMYLCASSGDMVGELFFGEGSRLTVL.

This sequence joins TRBV10-3 and TRBJ2-2, with D perhaps TRBD1 (5 bases). The CDR3 length is 13 residues. Germline V CDR1 and CDR2: ENHRY, SYGVKD. Trimming took off 10 bases at V and 4 bases at J, with 13 bases between the two ends. Here the CDR3 DNA reads TGTGCCACCAGGGTGGTCGGCACCGGGGAGCTGTTTTTT. Protein sequence: CATRVVGTGELFF.

This clonotype occurred many times. Written as DNA, the CDR3 is TGTGCCAGCAGCTCAGGGGAGTCAGGGGGTACCACAGATACGCAGTATTTT. Translated: CASSSGESGGTTDTQYF. The chain employs TRBV11-1 and TRBJ2-3; 7 bases map to TRBD1. Germline V CDR1 and CDR2: SGHAT, FQDESV (reference sequence). This CDR3 is built from 17 residues. The J segment lost 2 bases and the V segment lost 4 bases, leaving 12 bases of the junction unmatched.

Ten or more counts support this clonotype. Here the CDR3 reads CASNDYSFYNEQFF. In nucleotides, the CDR3 is TGTGCCAGCAACGACTACAGCTTCTACAATGAGCAGTTCTTC. V usage is TRBV7-2 and J usage is TRBJ2-1; TRBD2 is a possible D gene (5 bases). CDR3 length equals 14 residues. V shed 7 bases and J shed 3 bases, with 13 bases lying between them. Germline-derived CDR1 and CDR2 are SGHTA and FQGNSA.

This chain connects TRBV4-1 to TRBJ2-7, with 11 nucleotides matching TRBD1. The CDR3 consists of 15 residues. Germline V gene sequence: CDR1 MGHRA, CDR2 YSYEKL. V was pared by 3 bases and J by 5 bases, with 6 bases of the junction left unmatched. CDR3 protein: CASSQGQGVDNEQYF. Here the CDR3 DNA reads TGCGCCAGCAGCCAGGGACAGGGGGTTGACAACGAGCAGTACTTC.

This clonotype was recorded many times. This chain uses TRBV12-3 or TRBV12-4 with TRBJ2-2, with D possibly matching TRBD2 (5 bases). The CDR3 is 14 amino acids. V was trimmed by 5 bases and J by 7 bases, leaving 14 bases between them. CDR3 protein: CASSASGGSGELFF. CDR3 nucleotide sequence: TGTGCCAGCAGTGCCTCGGGTGGGAGCGGGGAGCTGTTTTTT.

The gene calls are TRBV20-1 and TRBJ2-1; tentative D call: TRBD2 (6 bases). CDR1 is DFQATT and CDR2 is SNEGSKA in the germline V gene (reference sequence). The CDR3 runs 15 residues. V gave up 3 bases and J gave up 4 bases, with 16 bases separating them. CDR3 sequence reads: CSASASAKSYNEQFF. CDR3 nucleotide sequence: TGCAGTGCTAGCGCTAGCGCCAAGTCGTACAATGAGCAGTTCTTC.

This clonotype was found many times. The chain couples TRBV29-1 to TRBJ2-1; 8 nucleotides match TRBD1. J gave up 4 bases and V 8 bases, and 7 bases lay outside the gene matches. Germline lookup yields CDR1 SQVTM and CDR2 ANQGSEA. This CDR3 is built from 13 residues. CDR3 sequence reads: CSSSGTGYNEQFF. Written as DNA, the CDR3 is TGCAGCTCCTCCGGGACAGGATACAATGAGCAGTTCTTC.

This clonotype was counted ten times or more. V gene TRBV3-1 combines with J gene TRBJ1-2; no definite D call. Germline V CDR1 and CDR2: LGHDT, YNNKEL (reference sequence). Trimming shortened V by 1 base and J by 5 bases, and 5 bases separated the two germline ends. This CDR3 region has 12 residues. The CDR3 is CASSQAGYGYTF. The CDR3 DNA is TGTGCCAGCAGCCAAGCGGGATATGGCTACACCTTC.

This clonotype was seen at least ten times. The chain joins TRBV4-3 to TRBJ2-3, with 12 bases identical to TRBD2. Germline assignment: CDR1 LGHNA and CDR2 YSLEER. V dropped 2 bases and J dropped 6; count of bases not matched to a gene: 6. This CDR3 spans 16 amino acids. The CDR3 spells CASSQTLAGGPDTQYF. CDR3 sequence (DNA): TGCGCCAGCAGCCAAACACTAGCGGGAGGTCCCGATACGCAGTATTTT.

This clonotype was found a few times. With a much larger clone just one base away, this may be a read error. The chain couples TRBV10-2 to TRBJ2-5, with D unclear. V lost 11 bases to trimming and J lost 3 bases, with 13 bases between them. The germline V gene has CDR1 WSHSY and CDR2 SAAADI. CDR3 size: 12 residues. The CDR3 DNA sequence: TGCGCCGGCGGAAGCCGAGAAGAGACCCAGTACTTC. Its translation is CAGGSREETQYF.

The chain joins TRBV6-1 to TRBJ2-1; D gene ambiguous. Trimming removed 7 bases at V and 7 bases at J, with 14 bases between. This CDR3 has 13 amino acids. The germline CDR1 and CDR2 sequences are MNHNS and SASEGT. The CDR3 spells CASTRLVTNEQFF. The CDR3 DNA reads TGTGCCAGCACCAGACTTGTAACGAATGAGCAGTTCTTC.

The gene calls are TRBV6-2 or TRBV6-3 and TRBJ2-5, with D possibly being TRBD1 (6 bases). The CDR3 runs 15 residues. V was trimmed by 2 bases and J by 1 base, leaving 11 bases between them. The germline CDR1 and CDR2 sequences are MNHEY and SVGEGT. The CDR3 DNA reads TGTGCCAGCAGTTACCGCGGACAGCTCCAAGAGACCCAGTACTTC. Translating gives CASSYRGQLQETQYF.

As for this clonotype: A junction end diverges from the germline sequence, so it may reflect a read error. The V call is TRBV7-3, the J call TRBJ2-1, with TRBD2 identical over 10 bases. CDR3 size: 14 residues. Germline loops: CDR1 SGHTA, CDR2 FQGTGA. The CDR3 sequence: CASSLLALSSGSTF. As DNA, the CDR3 is TGTGCCAGCAGCTTACTGGCCCTTTCTAGCGGGAGTACTTTC.